The following is a T cell receptor beta chain sequence with its context. This sample stems from a study of OX40 agonist ivuxolimab in advanced cancers. Cycle 7 day 1, cycle 4 day 1, and baseline were the timepoints at which blood was sampled. The CDR3 sequence is 13 residues long. Trimming took off 7 bases at V and 7 bases at J, with 17 bases between the two ends. Germline CDR1 is MNHEY and CDR2 is SMNVEV (reference sequence). This table comes from immunoSEQ multiplex PCR, and its TCRdb copy is limited to in-frame clones, with some not included. Of approximately 15,000 clones in the sample, 90% to 95% were seen once.

The J gene is TRBJ2-7, the V gene TRBV27; the D gene is possibly TRBD1 (5 bases). The TCR sequence derives from an adult with an advanced solid tumor such as melanoma, head and neck, liver or kidney cancer. The starting material was CD4+ or CD8+ T cells sorted from blood, obtained in a trial of the OX40 agonist ivuxolimab. CDR3 sequence reads: CASKGQAGGEQYF. CDR3 nucleotide sequence: TGTGCCAGCAAGGGGCAGGCTGGCGGAGAGCAGTACTTC.